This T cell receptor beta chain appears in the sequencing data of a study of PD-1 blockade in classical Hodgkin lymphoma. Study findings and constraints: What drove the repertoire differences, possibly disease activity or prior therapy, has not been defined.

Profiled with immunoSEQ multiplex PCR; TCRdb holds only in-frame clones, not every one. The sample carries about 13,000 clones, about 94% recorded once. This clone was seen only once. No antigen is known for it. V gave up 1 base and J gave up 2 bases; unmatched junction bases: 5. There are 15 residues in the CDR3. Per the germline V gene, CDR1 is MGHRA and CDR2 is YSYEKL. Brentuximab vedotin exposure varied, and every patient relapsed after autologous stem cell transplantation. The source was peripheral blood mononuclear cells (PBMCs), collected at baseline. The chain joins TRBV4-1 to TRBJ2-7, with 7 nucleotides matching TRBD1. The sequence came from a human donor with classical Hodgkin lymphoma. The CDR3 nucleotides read TGCGCCAGCAGCCAAGCTTCGACAGGGCCCTACGAGCAGTACTTC. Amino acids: CASSQASTGPYEQYF.